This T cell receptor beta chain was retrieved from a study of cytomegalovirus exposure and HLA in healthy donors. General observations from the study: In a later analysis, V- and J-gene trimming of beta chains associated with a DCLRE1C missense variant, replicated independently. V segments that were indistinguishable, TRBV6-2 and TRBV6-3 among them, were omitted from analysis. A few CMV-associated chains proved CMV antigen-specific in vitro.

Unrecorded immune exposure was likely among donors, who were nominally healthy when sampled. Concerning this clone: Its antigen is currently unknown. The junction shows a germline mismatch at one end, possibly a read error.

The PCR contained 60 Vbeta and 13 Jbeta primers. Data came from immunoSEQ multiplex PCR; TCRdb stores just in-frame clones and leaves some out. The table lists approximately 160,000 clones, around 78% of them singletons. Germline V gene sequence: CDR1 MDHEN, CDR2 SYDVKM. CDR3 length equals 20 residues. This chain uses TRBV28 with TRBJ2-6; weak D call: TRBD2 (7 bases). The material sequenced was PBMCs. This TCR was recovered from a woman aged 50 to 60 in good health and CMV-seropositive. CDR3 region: CASSLWGVRGLSSGANGLTF. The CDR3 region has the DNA TGTGCCAGCAGTTTATGGGGGGTGCGGGGGCTTAGCTCTGGGGCCAACGGCCTGACTTTC. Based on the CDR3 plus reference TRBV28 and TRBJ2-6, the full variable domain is DVKVTQSSRYLVKRTGEKVFLECVQDMDHENMFWYRQDPGLGLRLIYFSYDVKMKEKGDIPEGYSVSREKKERFSLILESASTNQTSMYLCASSLWGVRGLSSGANGLTFGAGSRLTVL.